The entry below gives a single T cell receptor beta chain sequence along with its context. Only in-frame clones appear in the TCRdb table, and some are missing; sequencing was by immunoSEQ multiplex PCR. The sample lists roughly 120,000 clones, more than 85% occurring once. The sample originates from a study of T cell responses to AZD1222 COVID-19 vaccine. Trimming removed 5 bases at V and 1 base at J, with 2 bases between. The germline CDR1 and CDR2 sequences are MNHEY and SMNVEV (reference sequence). The CDR3 is 12 amino acids. This chain connects TRBV27 to TRBJ2-2, with D unresolved. The sequencing used peripheral blood, collected on day 0 of AZD1222 vaccination. The TCR comes from an adult in good health. The CDR3 nucleotides are TGTGCCAGCAGTGGGAACACCGGGGAGCTGTTTTTT. Translated: CASSGNTGELFF.